The 5 T cell receptor beta chains presented below share a single source sample, sequenced in a study of blood T cells in healthy people across ages. The second PCR ran about 7 to 12 cycles with a sample-barcoded 5' primer and J-beta primers. TCRdb independently ran MiXCR on the 5' RACE reads; one entry per CDR3 protein. There are under 1,000,000 distinct CDR3 sequences in the sample; about 36% occur only once, and 10% to 15% lies in the top ten. Input material: blood. The receptors shown here come from a man between 18 and 35 years old in good health.

The rearrangement uses TRBV20-1 and TRBJ1-5; maybe TRBD1 (5 bases). V gave up 6 bases and J gave up 9 bases, with 27 bases separating them. The CDR3 runs to 16 residues. Germline V gene data show CDR1 as DFQATT and CDR2 as SNEGSKA (reference sequence). The CDR3 DNA follows: TGCAGTGCGGAAGGGGCAGATGGGGTCAGTGATTGGCCCCAGCATTTT. Translating it yields CSAEGADGVSDWPQHF.

CDR3: CASSPGATTRSEAFF. The DNA of the CDR3 is TGCGCCAGCAGCCCCGGAGCGACGACCCGCTCCGAAGCTTTCTTT. The gene calls are TRBV5-1 and TRBJ1-1; D unresolved. This CDR3 is built from 15 residues. In germline, CDR1 is SGHRS, CDR2 YFSETQ. V was trimmed by 4 bases and J by 8 bases, leaving 21 bases between them.

This clonotype was seen a handful of times. This chain joins TRBV29-1 and TRBJ2-1; 10 nucleotides align to TRBD1. The germline V gene encodes CDR1 SQVTM and CDR2 ANQGSEA. CDR3 length: 14 residues. Trimming cost V 2 bases and J 4 bases; bases outside gene matches: 2. For the CDR3, the DNA is TGCAGCGTTGAAAGGGACAGGGGATACAATGAGCAGTTCTTC. This sequence encodes CSVERDRGYNEQFF.

This clonotype occurred a few times. Here the CDR3 DNA reads TGTGCCAGCAGCACAGGGCGCAGGGTCTATGGCTACACCTTC. Its protein is CASSTGRRVYGYTF. The V and J genes are TRBV7-8 and TRBJ1-2, with TRBD1 as a possible D gene (6 bases). The CDR3 has 14 amino acids. Germline-derived CDR1 and CDR2 are SGHVS and FQNEAQ. With 5 bases removed from V and 4 bases from J, the gap between germline ends came to 14 bases.

Points on this clonotype: A much larger clone differs from this one at a single base, so this may be a read error. The rearrangement joins TRBV4-3 to TRBJ2-1, with D possibly matching TRBD2 (5 bases). CDR1 is LGHNA and CDR2 is YSLEER in the germline V gene. Trimming took 1 base from V and 15 from J, leaving 19 bases between them. This CDR3 spans 14 amino acids. The CDR3 sequence: CASSQATGIRNRFF. For the CDR3, the DNA is TGCGCCAGCAGCCAAGCCACCGGGATACGTAATCGGTTCTTC.